This T cell receptor beta chain was sequenced during a study of CD8 T cells in ankylosing spondylitis. Study-level findings and limits: Disease-linked clones were found to be CD8+ and relatively rare in peripheral blood.

This clonotype has a count of ten or more. The antigen remains unidentified. TCRdb ran MiXCR on the 5' RACE reads and lists one entry per CDR3 protein. The sample holds about 240,000 distinct CDR3 sequences, 10% seen once. V was pared by 5 bases and J by 1 base, with 8 bases between. The CDR3 spans 13 residues. Germline V gives CDR1 DFQATT, CDR2 SNEGSKA (reference sequence). Sequences were obtained from blood, either unsorted or a sorted T cell fraction (not recorded which). V is TRBV20-1 and J is TRBJ2-2; D uncertain. The TCR originated in a male donor with ankylosing spondylitis or in good health (not recorded which). As DNA, the CDR3 is TGCAGTGCTCGGACCCAGAACACCGGGGAGCTGTTTTTT. Its translation: CSARTQNTGELFF.